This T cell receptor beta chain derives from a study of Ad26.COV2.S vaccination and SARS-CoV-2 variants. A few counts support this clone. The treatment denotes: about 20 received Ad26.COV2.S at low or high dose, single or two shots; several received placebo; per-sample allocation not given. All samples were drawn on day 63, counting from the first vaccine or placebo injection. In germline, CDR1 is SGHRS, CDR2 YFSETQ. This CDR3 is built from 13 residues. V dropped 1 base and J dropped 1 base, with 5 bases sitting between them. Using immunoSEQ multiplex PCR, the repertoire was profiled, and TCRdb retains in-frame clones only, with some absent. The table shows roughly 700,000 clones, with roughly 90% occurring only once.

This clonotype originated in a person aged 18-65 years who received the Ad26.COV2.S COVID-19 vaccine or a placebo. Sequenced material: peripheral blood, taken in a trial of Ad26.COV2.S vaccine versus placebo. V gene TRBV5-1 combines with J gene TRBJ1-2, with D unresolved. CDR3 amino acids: CASSLIDNYGYTF. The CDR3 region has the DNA TGCGCCAGCAGCTTGATTGATAACTATGGCTACACCTTC.